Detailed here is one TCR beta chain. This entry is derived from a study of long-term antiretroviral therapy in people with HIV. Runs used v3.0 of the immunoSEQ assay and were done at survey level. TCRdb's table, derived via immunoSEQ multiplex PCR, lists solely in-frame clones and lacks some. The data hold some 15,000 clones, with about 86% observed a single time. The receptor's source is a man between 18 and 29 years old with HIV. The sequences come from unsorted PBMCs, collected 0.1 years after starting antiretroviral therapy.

CDR3 DNA sequence: TGTGCCTGGAAGGGGTTCGGAGACAATGAGCAGTTCTTC. Translating gives CAWKGFGDNEQFF. The chain links TRBV30 to TRBJ2-1; a weak D match, TRBD1 (5 bases). Germline V gene sequence: CDR1 GTSNPN, CDR2 SVGIG (reference sequence). The germline V and J ends were trimmed by 4 bases and 5 bases, with 12 bases remaining between them. This CDR3 is built from 13 residues.